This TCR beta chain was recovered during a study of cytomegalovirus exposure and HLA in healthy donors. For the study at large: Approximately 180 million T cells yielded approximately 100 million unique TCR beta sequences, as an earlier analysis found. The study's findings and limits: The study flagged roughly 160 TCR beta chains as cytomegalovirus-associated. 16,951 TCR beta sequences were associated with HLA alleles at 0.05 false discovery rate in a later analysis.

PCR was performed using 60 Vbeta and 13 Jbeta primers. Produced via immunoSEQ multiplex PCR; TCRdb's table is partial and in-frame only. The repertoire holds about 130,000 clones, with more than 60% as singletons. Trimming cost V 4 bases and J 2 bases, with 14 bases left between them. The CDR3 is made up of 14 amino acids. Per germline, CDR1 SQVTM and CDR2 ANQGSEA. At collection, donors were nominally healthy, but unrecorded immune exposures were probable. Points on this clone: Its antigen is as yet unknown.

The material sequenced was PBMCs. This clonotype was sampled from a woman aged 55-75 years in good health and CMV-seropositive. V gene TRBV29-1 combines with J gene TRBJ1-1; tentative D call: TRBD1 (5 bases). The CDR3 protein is CSVAPRQYNTEAFF. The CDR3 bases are TGCAGCGTTGCCCCCAGACAGTATAACACTGAAGCTTTCTTT.